This T cell receptor beta chain was documented in a study of immune evolution from preneoplasia to lung adenocarcinoma. Study outcomes and limitations: Top clone share appeared to fall from AAH through AIS, MIA, adenocarcinoma. Later-stage lesions seemingly showed higher T cell density and diversity than normal lung.

To note about this clone: As yet, its antigen is unknown.

TCRdb's copy holds only in-frame clones and misses some; the assay was immunoSEQ multiplex PCR. The sample lists about 4,000 clones, 77% seen once, with almost 9.5% in the top ten. Looked up from germline, CDR1 is LNHDA and CDR2 is SQIVND (reference sequence). Trimming took off 4 bases at V and 0 bases at J, with 10 bases between the two ends. CDR3 size: 14 residues. Resections took place in Japan or China from about 2013 to 2017. Histologic diagnosis was independently verified by two lung pathologists. The rearrangement joins TRBV19 to TRBJ2-7; D is tentatively TRBD1 or TRBD2 (5 bases each). The clonotype comes from a person aged 55-79 years with lung adenocarcinoma. Sequenced material: FFPE adjacent normal lung tissue. CDR3 region: CASSRDQSSYEQYF. CDR3 nucleotide sequence: TGTGCCAGTAGTAGGGACCAAAGCTCCTACGAGCAGTACTTC.